Listed below are T cell receptor beta chains from one sample, sequenced in a study of blood T cell repertoires in COVID-19. Profiling relied on immunoSEQ multiplex PCR, and the TCRdb table lists in-frame clones only, not all of them. This sample has about 42,000 clones, with 80% to 90% found just once. Source material: peripheral blood. These receptors were obtained from a man aged 25 to 40 with active or convalescent COVID-19. The conserved cysteine and the conserved F or W are not part of the CDR3 here. The order of the fields is J gene, V gene, clone size, CDR3 protein. Not all rows give a size; the values are once, few, many and, for expanded clones, a class.

>TRBJ1-5|TRBV4-1|.
ASSVTDRGQEPQH
>TRBJ1-1|TRBV19|.
ASSMLLRDTEAF
>TRBJ1-2|TRBV6-5|.
ASSYVRTGGSYGYT
>TRBJ1-5|TRBV28|.
ASRPGQRNQPQH
>TRBJ2-3|TRBV5-1|.
ASSFHSGSTDTQY
>TRBJ2-1|TRBV24-1|.
ATSDSDILPYNEQF
>TRBJ2-1|TRBV11-3|.
ASSSPGAAYNEQF
>TRBJ1-2|TRBV29-1|.
SVEAGDANYGYT
>TRBJ1-1|TRBV19|.
ATRNGPLGTEAF
>TRBJ2-2|TRBV11-2|once
ASSLVVGSGELF
>TRBJ1-5|TRBV19|.
ASSSRDRGNPLNQPQH
>TRBJ2-2|TRBV7-9|.
ASSLAGAPGELF
>TRBJ2-1|TRBV7-2|.
ASSLRLAGEGYNEQF
>TRBJ1-1|TRBV3-1/TRBV3-2|.
ASSPTGANTEAF
>TRBJ1-1|TRBV28|.
ASSPPPYSAPVTEAF
>TRBJ2-1|TRBV5-5|.
ASSPLTGNEQF
>TRBJ1-4|TRBV15|.
ATSARNDRAYEKLF
>TRBJ1-5|TRBV20-1|few
SASQGNQPQH
>TRBJ1-4|TRBV9|.
ASSVTVDSVKLF
>TRBJ2-1|TRBV7-9|.
ASSSWAQPDNEQF
>TRBJ1-5|TRBV24-1|.
ATSESGRNQPQH
>TRBJ2-5|TRBV18|.
ASSTPGLAVPRTQY